This TCR beta chain was documented in a study of human T cells and chemical hapten exposure. This clonotype was detected a few times. This CDR3 has 17 residues. The ends were cut back, 5 bases at V and 4 bases at J, with 23 bases in the middle. Germline CDR1 MNHEY, CDR2 SMNVEV (reference sequence). TCRdb redid the calling of the RACE reads with MiXCR, one entry per CDR3 protein. The sample shows about 360,000 distinct CDR3 sequences, around 5% of them seen only once. Documented time point: patch test 1, 2 weeks after DPC sensitization. Documented treatment: therapeutic diphenylcyclopropenone sensitization with weekly scalp DPC.

The TCR originated in a woman aged 50 to 60 with alopecia areata. Some clones in this sample may be carry-over from other donors' samples. The source was whole blood, collected in connection with sensitization to the hapten diphenylcyclopropenone (DPC). The chain links TRBV27 to TRBJ2-5; D call uncertain. The CDR3 loop is CASSPWRGFSNGETQYF. DNA of the CDR3: TGTGCCAGCAGTCCCTGGCGTGGTTTTAGTAATGGAGAGACCCAGTACTTC.